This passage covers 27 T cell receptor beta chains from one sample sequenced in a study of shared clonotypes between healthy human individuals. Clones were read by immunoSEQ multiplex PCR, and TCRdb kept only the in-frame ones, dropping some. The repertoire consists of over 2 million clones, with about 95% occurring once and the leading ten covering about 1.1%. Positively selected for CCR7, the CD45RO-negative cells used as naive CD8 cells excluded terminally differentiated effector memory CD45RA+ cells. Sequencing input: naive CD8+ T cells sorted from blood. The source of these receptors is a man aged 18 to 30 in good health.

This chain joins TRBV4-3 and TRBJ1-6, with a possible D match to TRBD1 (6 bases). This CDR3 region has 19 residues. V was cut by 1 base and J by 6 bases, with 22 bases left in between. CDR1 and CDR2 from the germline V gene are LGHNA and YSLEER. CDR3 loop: CASSQVPPDRGWVNSPLHF. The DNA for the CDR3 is TGCGCCAGCAGCCAAGTCCCCCCGGACAGAGGATGGGTTAATTCACCCCTCCACTTT.

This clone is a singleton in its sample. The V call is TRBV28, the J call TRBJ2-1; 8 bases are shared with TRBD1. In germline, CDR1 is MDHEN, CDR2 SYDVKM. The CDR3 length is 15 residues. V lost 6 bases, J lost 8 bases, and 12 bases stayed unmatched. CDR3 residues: CASRMTGEGRDEQFF. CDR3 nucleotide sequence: TGTGCCAGCAGGATGACAGGGGAAGGACGCGATGAGCAGTTCTTC.

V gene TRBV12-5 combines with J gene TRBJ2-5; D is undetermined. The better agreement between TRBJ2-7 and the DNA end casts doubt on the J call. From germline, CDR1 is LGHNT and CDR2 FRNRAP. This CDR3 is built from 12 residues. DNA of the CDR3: TGTGCTAGTGGCTACCTGGCCTACGAGCAGTACTTC. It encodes CASGYLAYEQYF.

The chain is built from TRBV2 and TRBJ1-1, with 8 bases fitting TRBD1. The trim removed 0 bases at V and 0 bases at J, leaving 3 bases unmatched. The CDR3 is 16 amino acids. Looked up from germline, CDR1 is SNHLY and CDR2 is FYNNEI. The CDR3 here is CASSEARTGMNTEAFF. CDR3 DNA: TGTGCCAGCAGTGAAGCAAGGACAGGGATGAACACTGAAGCTTTCTTT.

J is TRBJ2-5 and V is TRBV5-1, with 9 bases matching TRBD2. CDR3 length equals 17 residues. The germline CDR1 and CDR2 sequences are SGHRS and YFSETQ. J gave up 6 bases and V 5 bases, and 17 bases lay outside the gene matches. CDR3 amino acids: CASRGAVAGAQPKTQYF. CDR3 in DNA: TGCGCCAGCAGAGGGGCGGTAGCGGGGGCCCAGCCTAAGACCCAGTACTTC.

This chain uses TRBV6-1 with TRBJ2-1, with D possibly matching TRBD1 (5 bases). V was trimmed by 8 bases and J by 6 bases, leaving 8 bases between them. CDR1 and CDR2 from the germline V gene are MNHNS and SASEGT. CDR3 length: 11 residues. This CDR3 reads CASLRGNEQFF. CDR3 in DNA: TGTGCCAGCCTTAGGGGCAATGAGCAGTTCTTC.

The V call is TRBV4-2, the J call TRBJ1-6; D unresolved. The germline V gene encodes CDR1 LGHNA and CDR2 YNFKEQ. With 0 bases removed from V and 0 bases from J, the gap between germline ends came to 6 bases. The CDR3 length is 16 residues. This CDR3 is CASSQDRSSYNSPLHF. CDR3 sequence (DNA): TGTGCCAGCAGCCAAGATCGGAGCTCCTATAATTCACCCCTCCACTTT.

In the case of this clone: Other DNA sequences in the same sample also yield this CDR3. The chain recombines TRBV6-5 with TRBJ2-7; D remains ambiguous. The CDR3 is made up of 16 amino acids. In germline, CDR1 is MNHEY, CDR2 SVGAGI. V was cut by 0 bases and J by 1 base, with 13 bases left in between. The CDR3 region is CASSYSTGHASYEQYF. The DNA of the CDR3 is TGTGCCAGCAGTTACTCCACCGGGCACGCTTCCTACGAGCAGTACTTC.

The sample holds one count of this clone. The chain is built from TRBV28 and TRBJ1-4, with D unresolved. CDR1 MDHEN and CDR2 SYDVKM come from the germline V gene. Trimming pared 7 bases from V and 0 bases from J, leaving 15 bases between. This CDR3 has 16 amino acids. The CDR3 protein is CASNPDTEATNEKLFF. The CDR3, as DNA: TGTGCCAGCAACCCTGACACTGAAGCAACTAATGAAAAACTGTTTTTT.

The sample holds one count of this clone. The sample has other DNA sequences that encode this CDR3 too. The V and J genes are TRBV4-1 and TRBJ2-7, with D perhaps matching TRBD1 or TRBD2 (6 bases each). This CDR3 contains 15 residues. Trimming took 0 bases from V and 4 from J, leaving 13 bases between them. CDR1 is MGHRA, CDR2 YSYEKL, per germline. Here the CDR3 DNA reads TGCGCCAGCAGCCAAGAGTCCGGGGGCTTTTACGAGCAGTACTTC. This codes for CASSQESGGFYEQYF.

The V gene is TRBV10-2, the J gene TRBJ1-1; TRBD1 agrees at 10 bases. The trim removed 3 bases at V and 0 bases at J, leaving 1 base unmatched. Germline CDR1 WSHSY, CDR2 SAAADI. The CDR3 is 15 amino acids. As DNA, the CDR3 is TGCGCCAGCAGTGACGGGACAGGGGTGAACACTGAAGCTTTCTTT. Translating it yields CASSDGTGVNTEAFF.

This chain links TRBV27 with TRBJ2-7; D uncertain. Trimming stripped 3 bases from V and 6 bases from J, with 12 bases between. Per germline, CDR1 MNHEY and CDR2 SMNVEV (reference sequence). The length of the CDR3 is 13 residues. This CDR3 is CASSFPGSFEQYF. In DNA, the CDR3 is TGTGCCAGCAGTTTCCCGGGTAGCTTCGAGCAGTACTTC.

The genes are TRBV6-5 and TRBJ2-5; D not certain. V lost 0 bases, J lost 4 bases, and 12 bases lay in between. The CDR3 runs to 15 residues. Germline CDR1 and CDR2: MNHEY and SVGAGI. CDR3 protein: CASSYSRDLRETQYF. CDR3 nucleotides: TGTGCCAGCAGTTACTCCAGAGACCTTCGAGAGACCCAGTACTTC.

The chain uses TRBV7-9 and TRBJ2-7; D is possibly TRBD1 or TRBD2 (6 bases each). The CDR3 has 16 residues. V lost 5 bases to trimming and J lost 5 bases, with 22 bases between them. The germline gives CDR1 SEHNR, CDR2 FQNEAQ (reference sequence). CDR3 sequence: CASSSPGGGRRNEQYF. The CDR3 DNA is TGTGCCAGCAGCAGCCCAGGAGGGGGGCGTAGAAACGAGCAGTACTTC.

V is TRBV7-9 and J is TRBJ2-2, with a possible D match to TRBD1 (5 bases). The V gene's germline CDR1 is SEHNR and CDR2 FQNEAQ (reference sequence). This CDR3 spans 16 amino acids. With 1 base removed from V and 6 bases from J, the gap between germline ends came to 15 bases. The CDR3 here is CASSLDPGQGAGELFF. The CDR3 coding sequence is TGTGCCAGCAGCTTAGATCCAGGCCAGGGTGCCGGGGAGCTGTTTTTT. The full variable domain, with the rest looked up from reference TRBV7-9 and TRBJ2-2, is DTGVSQNPRHKITKRGQNVTFRCDPISEHNRLYWYRQTLGQGPEFLTYFQNEAQLEKSRLLSDRFSAERPKGSFSTLEIQRTEQGDSAMYLCASSLDPGQGAGELFFGEGSRLTVL.

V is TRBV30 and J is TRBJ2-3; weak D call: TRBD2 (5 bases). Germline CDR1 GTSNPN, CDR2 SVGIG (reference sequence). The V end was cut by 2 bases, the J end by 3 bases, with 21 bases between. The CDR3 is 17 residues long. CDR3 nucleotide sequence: TGTGCCTGGAGTCCACCGGTCCCGTTAACGGGAACAGATACGCAGTATTTT. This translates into CAWSPPVPLTGTDTQYF.

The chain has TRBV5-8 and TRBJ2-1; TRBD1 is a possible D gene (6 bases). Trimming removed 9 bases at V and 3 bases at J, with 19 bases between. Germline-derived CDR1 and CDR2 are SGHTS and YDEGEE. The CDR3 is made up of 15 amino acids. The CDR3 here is CATPGQKLIYNEQFF. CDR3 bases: TGTGCCACCCCCGGACAGAAACTTATCTACAATGAGCAGTTCTTC.

CDR3 in DNA: TGTGCCATCAGCCCTCAGGGGACCCCCTACGAGCAGTACTTC. As protein: CAISPQGTPYEQYF. The chain has TRBV10-3 and TRBJ2-7, with a tentative D call TRBD1 (6 bases). This CDR3 has 14 residues. The V and J ends lost 6 bases and 2 bases respectively, with 14 bases between them. Germline V gene sequence: CDR1 ENHRY, CDR2 SYGVKD.

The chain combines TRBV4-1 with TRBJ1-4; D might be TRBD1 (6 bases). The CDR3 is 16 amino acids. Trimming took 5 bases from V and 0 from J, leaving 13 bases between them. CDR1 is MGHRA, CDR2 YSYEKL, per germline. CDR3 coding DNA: TGCGCCAGCAGCTACAGGGTCTCCGCAACTAATGAAAAACTGTTTTTT. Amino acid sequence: CASSYRVSATNEKLFF.

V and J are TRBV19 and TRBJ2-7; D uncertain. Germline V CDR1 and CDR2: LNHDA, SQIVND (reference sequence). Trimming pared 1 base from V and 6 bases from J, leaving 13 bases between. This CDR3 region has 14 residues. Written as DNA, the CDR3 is TGTGCCAGTAGTATAGTCGGCAGCTTTAGCGAGCAGTACTTC. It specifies CASSIVGSFSEQYF.

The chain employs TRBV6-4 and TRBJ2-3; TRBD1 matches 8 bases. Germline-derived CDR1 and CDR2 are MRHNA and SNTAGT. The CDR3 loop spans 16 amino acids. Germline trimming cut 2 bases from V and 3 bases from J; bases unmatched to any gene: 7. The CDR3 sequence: CASSDPRDRLTDTQYF. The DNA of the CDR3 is TGTGCCAGCAGTGACCCCCGGGACAGGTTAACAGATACGCAGTATTTT.

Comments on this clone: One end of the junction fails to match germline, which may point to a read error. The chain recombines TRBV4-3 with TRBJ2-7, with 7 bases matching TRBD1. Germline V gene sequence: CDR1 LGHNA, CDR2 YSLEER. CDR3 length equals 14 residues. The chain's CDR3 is CASSQELQGTGAVF. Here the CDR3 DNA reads TGCGCCAGCAGCCAGGAGTTACAGGGGACCGGGGCAGTCTTC.

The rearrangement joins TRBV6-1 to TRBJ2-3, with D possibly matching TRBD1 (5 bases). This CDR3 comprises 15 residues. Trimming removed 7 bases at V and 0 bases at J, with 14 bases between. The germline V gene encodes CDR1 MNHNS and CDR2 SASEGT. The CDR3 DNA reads TGTGCCAGCATCGACAGAAGCACTAGCACAGATACGCAGTATTTT. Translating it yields CASIDRSTSTDTQYF.

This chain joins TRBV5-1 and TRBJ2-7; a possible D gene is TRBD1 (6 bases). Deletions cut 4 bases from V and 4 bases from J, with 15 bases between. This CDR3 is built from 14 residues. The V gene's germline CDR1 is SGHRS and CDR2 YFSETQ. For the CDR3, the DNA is TGCGCCAGCAGCAACTATGGGGGCGCGTACGAGCAGTACTTC. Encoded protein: CASSNYGGAYEQYF.

The CDR3 protein is CASSQDRSENTEAFF. The CDR3 nucleotides read TGCGCCAGCAGCCAAGATCGGTCCGAGAACACTGAAGCTTTCTTT. This chain connects TRBV4-3 to TRBJ1-1, with D unclear. In germline, CDR1 is LGHNA, CDR2 YSLEER. The germline V and J ends were trimmed by 0 bases and 1 base, with 9 bases remaining between them. The length of the CDR3 is 15 residues.

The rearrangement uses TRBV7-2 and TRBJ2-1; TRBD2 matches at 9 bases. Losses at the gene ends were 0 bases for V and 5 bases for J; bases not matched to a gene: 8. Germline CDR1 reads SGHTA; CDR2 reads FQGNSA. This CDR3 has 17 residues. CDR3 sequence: CASSLAVMTSGNNEQFF. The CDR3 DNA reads TGTGCCAGCAGCTTAGCGGTTATGACTAGCGGAAACAATGAGCAGTTCTTC.

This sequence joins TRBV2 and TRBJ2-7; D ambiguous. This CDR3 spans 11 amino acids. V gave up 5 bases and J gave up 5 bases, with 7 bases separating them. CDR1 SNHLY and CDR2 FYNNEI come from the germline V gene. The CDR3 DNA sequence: TGTGCCAGCAGTCCTTCCGACGAGCAGTACTTC. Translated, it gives CASSPSDEQYF.